Following are 9 T cell receptor beta chains from one sample sequenced in a study of untreated major depressive disorder. Repertoires were generated with immunoSEQ multiplex PCR, while TCRdb's copy carries only in-frame clones and drops some. The profile shows about 20,000 clones, approximately 89% of them singletons. Input material: CD4+ T cells from PBMCs. These receptor sequences come from a woman in her 30s in good health.

This rearrangement joins TRBV27 to TRBJ1-1, with D possibly being TRBD1 (6 bases). The germline CDR1 and CDR2 sequences are MNHEY and SMNVEV (reference sequence). CDR3 length equals 14 residues. V lost 2 bases and J 8 bases, leaving 15 bases between the germline ends. DNA for the CDR3: TGTGCCAGCAGTTTAAGTTCGGGGGGCGACGAAGCTTTCTTT. Translated, it gives CASSLSSGGDEAFF.

In DNA form, the CDR3 reads TGTGCCAGCAGTGCCGAACAGGGTGGTGAAGCTTTCTTT. Its translation: CASSAEQGGEAFF. V and J are TRBV6-4 and TRBJ1-1, with TRBD1 as a possible D gene (6 bases). V was shortened by 4 bases and J by 7 bases, with 13 bases between the two germline ends. The CDR3 is 13 amino acids. Germline assignment: CDR1 MRHNA and CDR2 SNTAGT.

V and J are TRBV19 and TRBJ2-3; D gene unclear. The V and J ends lost 3 bases and 1 base respectively, with 5 bases between them. The CDR3 totals 13 residues. The V gene's germline CDR1 is LNHDA and CDR2 SQIVND (reference sequence). CDR3 protein: CASSMGGTDTQYF. The CDR3 DNA follows: TGTGCCAGTAGTATGGGCGGCACAGATACGCAGTATTTT.

This rearrangement joins TRBV7-2 to TRBJ1-5, with 8 bases that match TRBD1. Unmatched junction bases numbered 6, after V lost 1 base and J lost 4 bases. This CDR3 is built from 16 residues. From germline, CDR1 is SGHTA and CDR2 FQGNSA. The CDR3 coding sequence is TGTGCCAGCAGCTTAGAGACAGGGGTCCGGAATCAGCCCCAGCATTTT. As protein: CASSLETGVRNQPQHF.

The chain uses TRBV7-2 and TRBJ1-2; 8 positions match TRBD1. Looked up from germline, CDR1 is SGHTA and CDR2 is FQGNSA. V trimming: 2 bases; J trimming: 7 bases; junction bases outside the gene matches: 9. The CDR3 spans 15 residues. CDR3 bases: TGTGCCAGCAGCTTACTTCCCAGGACAGGGAGTGGCTACACCTTC. This gives the protein CASSLLPRTGSGYTF. The full variable domain, its missing parts supplied by reference TRBV7-2 and TRBJ1-2, is GAGVSQSPSNKVTEKGKDVELRCDPISGHTALYWYRQSLGQGLEFLIYFQGNSAPDKSGLPSDRFSAERTGGSVSTLTIQRTQQEDSAVYLCASSLLPRTGSGYTFGSGTRLTVV.

This chain links TRBV27 with TRBJ1-2; 7 bases are shared with TRBD1. After removal of 5 bases from V and 5 bases from J, the junction contained 8 bases not matched to a gene. Germline V CDR1 and CDR2: MNHEY, SMNVEV (reference sequence). CDR3 size: 14 residues. As DNA, the CDR3 is TGTGCCAGCAGTAACTTGGACAGGAAATATGGCTACACCTTC. Encoded protein: CASSNLDRKYGYTF.

This chain links TRBV10-3 with TRBJ1-2; 7 nucleotides align to TRBD1. CDR1 ENHRY and CDR2 SYGVKD come from the germline V gene. This CDR3 comprises 16 residues. V shed 10 bases, J shed 5 bases, and the junction held 19 bases outside the gene matches. The CDR3 is CASQGDRLLVHYGYTF. The CDR3 nucleotides read TGTGCCAGCCAGGGGGACAGACTCCTCGTGCATTATGGCTACACCTTC.

This chain connects TRBV7-6 to TRBJ2-1; perhaps TRBD2 as D (6 bases). The CDR3 consists of 15 residues. Germline values: CDR1 SGHVS, CDR2 FNYEAQ. Trimming pared 5 bases from V and 3 bases from J, leaving 14 bases between. CDR3 sequence reads: CASSQGLTLYNEQFF. In DNA, the CDR3 is TGTGCCAGCAGCCAGGGACTGACCCTCTACAATGAGCAGTTCTTC.

This clone was detected a few times. The chain recombines TRBV4-3 with TRBJ1-3; 8 nucleotides agree with TRBD1. CDR1 LGHNA and CDR2 YSLEER come from the germline V gene. Losses at the gene ends were 5 bases for V and 4 bases for J; bases not matched to a gene: 7. This CDR3 contains 15 residues. The chain's CDR3 is CASSWKTGEGNTIYF. CDR3 coding DNA: TGCGCCAGCAGCTGGAAGACAGGGGAGGGAAACACCATATATTTT.